A selection of T cell receptor beta chains follows, all from one sample in a study of cytomegalovirus exposure and HLA in healthy donors. TCRdb keeps only in-frame clones here, not all; method: immunoSEQ multiplex PCR. The sample contains over 100,000 clones, 70% to 75% of which appear only once. Source material: PBMCs. These receptors were obtained from a male donor in good health and CMV-seronegative. Both conserved end residues are part of each CDR3. D genes are given only for firm matches. Size is omitted from some rows. Given values are once, few, many or a class for expanded clones.

j_gene,v_gene,d_gene,abundance,CDR3aa,CDR3nt
TRBJ1-2,TRBV28,TRBD1,.,CASRLTGVYGYTF,TGTGCCAGCAGGCTAACAGGGGTCTATGGCTACACCTTC
TRBJ2-3,TRBV10-3,TRBD2,.,CAIPFSLSGESTDTQYF,TGTGCCATCCCGTTTAGCCTGAGCGGGGAAAGCACAGATACGCAGTATTTT
TRBJ2-2,TRBV5-8,TRBD1,.,CASSWGTANTGELFF,TGTGCCAGCAGCTGGGGGACAGCCAACACCGGGGAGCTGTTTTTT
TRBJ1-6,TRBV1,.,.,CTSSPQPLHF,TGCACCAGCAGCCCCCAACCCCTCCACTTT
TRBJ1-2,TRBV5-6,TRBD1,.,CASSFWARDSPYGYTF,TGTGCCAGCAGCTTTTGGGCACGGGACAGTCCCTATGGCTACACCTTC
TRBJ1-3,TRBV18,.,.,CASSPSSNRPGNTIYF,TGTGCCAGCTCACCCTCTTCAAACAGACCCGGAAACACCATATATTTT
TRBJ2-2,TRBV4-1,.,few,CASSQRGNTGELFF,TGCGCCAGCAGCCAACGAGGGAACACCGGGGAGCTGTTTTTT
TRBJ1-1,TRBV7-9,TRBD1,.,CASSSGTANTEAFF,TGTGCCAGCAGCTCCGGGACAGCCAACACTGAAGCTTTCTTT
TRBJ2-2,TRBV5-1,.,few,CASSLANGRELFF,TGCGCCAGCAGCTTGGCCAATGGGCGGGAGCTGTTTTTT
TRBJ2-3,TRBV28,.,.,CASGPRWLGLEPTDTQYF,TGTGCCAGCGGCCCTCGGTGGTTGGGACTGGAACCCACAGATACGCAGTATTTT
TRBJ2-7,TRBV28,TRBD2,.,CASSLDLAGGSEQYF,TGTGCCAGCAGTTTGGACCTAGCGGGAGGATCCGAGCAGTACTTC
TRBJ1-6,TRBV6-1,.,.,CASSERSGAKSPLHF,TGTGCCAGCAGTGAACGGTCAGGGGCGAAGTCACCCCTCCACTTT
TRBJ2-7,TRBV18,TRBD1,.,CASSPRAGTGAYEQYF,TGTGCCAGCTCTCCCAGAGCCGGGACAGGGGCCTACGAGCAGTACTTC
TRBJ2-1,TRBV19,.,few,CASRGWGVEQFF,TGTGCCAGTAGAGGCTGGGGGGTAGAGCAGTTCTTC
TRBJ1-4,TRBV7-2,.,.,CASSPGTSKKLFF,TGTGCCAGCAGCCCAGGGACAAGCAAAAAACTGTTTTTT
TRBJ1-1,TRBV9,TRBD1,.,CASSDRDRALNTEAFF,TGTGCCAGCAGCGACCGGGACAGGGCTCTGAACACTGAAGCTTTCTTT
TRBJ2-6,TRBV6-1,.,few,CATVAPAGANVLTF,TGTGCCACCGTAGCCCCCGCTGGGGCCAACGTCCTGACTTTC
TRBJ1-2,TRBV19,TRBD1,.,CASSIGTGEYGYTF,TGTGCCAGTAGTATCGGGACAGGGGAGTATGGCTACACCTTC
TRBJ2-1,TRBV9,.,.,CASSPTGSRSYNEQFF,TGTGCCAGCAGCCCTACAGGGTCCCGCTCCTACAATGAGCAGTTCTTC
TRBJ1-4,TRBV9,.,.,CASSVEVGRRDEKLFF,TGTGCCAGCAGCGTAGAAGTCGGACGGCGGGATGAAAAACTGTTTTTT
TRBJ1-1,TRBV7-3,TRBD1,once,CASSLQPGQGTFF,TGTGCCAGCAGCTTGCAACCCGGACAGGGAACTTTCTTT
TRBJ2-1,TRBV18,TRBD2,.,CASSLRTSGYNEQFF,TGTGCCAGCTCCCTTCGGACTAGCGGTTACAATGAGCAGTTCTTC
TRBJ2-5,TRBV4-1,TRBD2,.,CASSLGLAGGDQETQYF,TGCGCCAGCAGCCTAGGACTAGCGGGGGGAGACCAAGAGACCCAGTACTTC
TRBJ1-2,TRBV4-1,TRBD1,.,CASSQQRDRVVYGYTF,TGCGCCAGCAGCCAACAAAGGGACAGGGTGGTATATGGCTACACCTTC
TRBJ2-3,TRBV30,TRBD2,.,CAWTGTSGTNTQYF,TGTGCCTGGACCGGGACTAGCGGGACAAATACGCAGTATTTT
TRBJ2-1,TRBV5-5,TRBD2,.,CASSLFWSGGNNEQFF,TGTGCCAGCAGCTTGTTTTGGAGCGGGGGAAACAATGAGCAGTTCTTC
TRBJ2-7,TRBV4-3,TRBD1,.,CASSQRDRGLSEQYF,TGCGCCAGCAGCCAAAGGGACAGGGGACTCTCCGAGCAGTACTTC
TRBJ2-7,TRBV6-5,TRBD1,.,CASSPGQGISYEQYF,TGTGCCAGCAGTCCGGGACAGGGGATCTCCTACGAGCAGTACTTC
TRBJ2-7,TRBV18,TRBD2,.,CASSPQRDGDEQYF,TGTGCCAGCTCACCCCAGCGGGATGGGGACGAGCAGTACTTC
TRBJ2-3,TRBV7-9,TRBD2,few,CASSSGRAGGATDTQYF,TGTGCCAGCAGCTCCGGCAGGGCGGGGGGGGCCACAGATACGCAGTATTTT
TRBJ2-5,TRBV28,TRBD2,few,CASSSAGLVQETQYF,TGTGCCAGCAGTTCTGCTGGACTAGTCCAAGAGACCCAGTACTTC
TRBJ2-5,TRBV28,TRBD2,.,CASSLPPAGGPEQYF,TGTGCCAGCAGTTTGCCCCCAGCGGGGGGACCTGAGCAGTACTTC
TRBJ2-7,TRBV5-1,TRBD1,.,CASSLVRGLNEQYF,TGCGCCAGCAGCTTGGTAAGGGGGCTAAACGAGCAGTACTTC
TRBJ2-1,TRBV5-4,.,few,CASSLDHVEQFF,TGTGCCAGCAGCTTGGATCATGTGGAGCAGTTCTTC
TRBJ1-2,TRBV29-1,.,.,CSVEDRNRFYGYTF,TGCAGCGTTGAAGACCGGAACAGGTTCTATGGCTACACCTTC
TRBJ2-1,TRBV2,.,.,CASSEIFYNEQFF,TGTGCCAGCAGTGAAATATTTTACAATGAGCAGTTCTTC
TRBJ2-2,TRBV15,.,.,CATSRDTTRSAGELFF,TGTGCCACCAGCAGAGACACAACACGAAGCGCCGGGGAGCTGTTTTTT
TRBJ1-2,TRBV18,.,.,CASSPPGKGNYGYTF,TGTGCCAGCTCACCACCCGGCAAGGGGAACTATGGCTACACCTTC
TRBJ2-3,TRBV5-4,.,.,CASSSPLGGPSTDTQYF,TGTGCCAGCAGCTCCCCCCTCGGGGGGCCGAGCACAGATACGCAGTATTTT
TRBJ1-4,TRBV5-1,TRBD1,.,CASSSRGGGYEKLFF,TGCGCCAGCAGCTCGAGAGGGGGCGGCTATGAAAAACTGTTTTTT
TRBJ1-5,TRBV12-2,.,.,CASRPRGTEIPNQPQHF,TGTGCAAGTCGACCGCGCGGGACAGAAATTCCCAATCAGCCCCAGCATTTT
TRBJ2-7,TRBV11-3,TRBD2,.,CASSFRGGDSYEQYF,TGTGCCAGCAGCTTTCGCGGGGGAGATTCCTACGAGCAGTACTTC
TRBJ2-5,TRBV6-5,TRBD1,few,CASSLTGMYQETQYF,TGTGCCAGCAGTTTGACAGGGATGTACCAAGAGACCCAGTACTTC
TRBJ1-4,TRBV28,.,.,CASSFRGGQPNEKLFF,TGTGCCAGCAGTTTTCGGGGTGGACAGCCTAATGAAAAACTGTTTTTT
TRBJ2-1,TRBV5-1,TRBD1,.,CASKSGTGTNEQFF,TGCGCCAGCAAATCGGGGACAGGGACTAATGAGCAGTTCTTC
TRBJ1-5,TRBV7-9,.,.,CASSRGSVNQPQHF,TGTGCCAGCAGCCGGGGGTCGGTAAATCAGCCCCAGCATTTT
TRBJ2-7,TRBV15,.,.,CATSRGRTLPTYF,TGTGCCACCAGCAGAGGGAGGACTCTCCCGACCTACTTC
TRBJ1-1,TRBV11-2,.,.,CASSLGAEAFF,TGTGCCAGCAGCTTGGGAGCTGAAGCTTTCTTT
TRBJ2-2,TRBV11-3,.,.,CASSFRYGTGELFF,TGTGCCAGCAGCTTCCGGTATGGCACCGGGGAGCTGTTTTTT
TRBJ2-7,TRBV6-5,.,.,CASSATGDSYEQYF,TGTGCCAGCAGTGCGACAGGCGACTCCTACGAGCAGTACTTC
TRBJ1-5,TRBV6-5,.,.,CASSKQGNQPQHF,TGTGCCAGCAGTAAACAGGGTAATCAGCCCCAGCATTTT
TRBJ1-1,TRBV28,TRBD1,.,CASSPLETGGPEAFF,TGTGCCAGCAGTCCACTCGAGACAGGGGGCCCTGAAGCTTTCTTT
TRBJ1-1,TRBV2,.,.,CASLEEVAVNTEAFF,TGTGCCAGCCTGGAGGAGGTAGCGGTGAACACTGAAGCTTTCTTT
TRBJ1-5,TRBV28,TRBD1,.,CASSWDRGPYGPQHF,TGTGCCAGCAGTTGGGACAGGGGGCCCTATGGGCCCCAGCATTTT